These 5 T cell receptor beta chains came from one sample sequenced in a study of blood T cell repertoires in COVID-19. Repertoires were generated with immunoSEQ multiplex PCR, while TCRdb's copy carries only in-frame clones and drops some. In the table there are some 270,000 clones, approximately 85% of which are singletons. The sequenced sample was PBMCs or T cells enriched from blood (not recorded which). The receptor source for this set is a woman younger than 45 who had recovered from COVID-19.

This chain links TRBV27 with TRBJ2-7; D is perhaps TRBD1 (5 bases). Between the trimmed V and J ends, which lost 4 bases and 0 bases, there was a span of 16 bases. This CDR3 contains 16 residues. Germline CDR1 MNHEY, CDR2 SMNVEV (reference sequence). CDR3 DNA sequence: TGTGCCAGCAGTTCTCAGCCAGGGCTTAGCTCCTACGAGCAGTACTTC. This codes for CASSSQPGLSSYEQYF.

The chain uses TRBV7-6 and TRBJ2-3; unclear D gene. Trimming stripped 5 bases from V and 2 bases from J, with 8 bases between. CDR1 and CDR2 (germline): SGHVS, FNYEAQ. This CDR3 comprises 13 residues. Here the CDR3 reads CASSPPLTDTQYF. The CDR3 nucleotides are TGTGCCAGCAGCCCCCCCCTCACAGATACGCAGTATTTT.

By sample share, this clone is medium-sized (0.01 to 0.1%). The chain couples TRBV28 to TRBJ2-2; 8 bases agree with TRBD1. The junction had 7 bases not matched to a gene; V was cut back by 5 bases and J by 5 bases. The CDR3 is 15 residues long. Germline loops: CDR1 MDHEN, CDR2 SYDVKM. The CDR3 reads CASSTGDRTTGELFF. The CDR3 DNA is TGTGCCAGCAGTACCGGGGACAGGACAACCGGGGAGCTGTTTTTT.

The CDR3, as DNA: TGTGCCAGCAGCCGGACTAGCGGGAGAAGGGCCGGGGAGCTGTTTTTT. As protein: CASSRTSGRRAGELFF. V and J are TRBV7-8 and TRBJ2-2; TRBD2 matches at 13 bases. The CDR3 is 16 residues long. The V gene end was trimmed by 5 bases and the J gene end by 6 bases; junction bases not matched to a gene: 6. Germline V lookup: CDR1 SGHVS, CDR2 FQNEAQ. Full variable domain (rest looked up from reference TRBV7-8 and TRBJ2-2): GAGVSQSPRYKVAKRGQDVALRCDPISGHVSLFWYQQALGQGPEFLTYFQNEAQLDKSGLPSDRFFAERPEGSVSTLKIQRTQQEDSAVYLCASSRTSGRRAGELFFGEGSRLTVL.

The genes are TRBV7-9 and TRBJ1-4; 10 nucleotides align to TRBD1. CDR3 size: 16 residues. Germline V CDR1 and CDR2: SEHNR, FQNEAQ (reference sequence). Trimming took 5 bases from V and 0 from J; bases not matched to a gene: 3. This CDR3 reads CASSRGQGATNEKLFF. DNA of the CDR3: TGTGCCAGCAGCCGTGGACAGGGGGCAACTAATGAAAAACTGTTTTTT.